This T cell receptor (beta chain) comes out of a study of CD8 T cells in ankylosing spondylitis. Overall study results and limits: With a CD8+ phenotype, disease-linked clones were relatively rare in peripheral blood. Some motif variants were previously reported in reactive arthritis synovial fluid and blood. From matched ankylosing spondylitis synovial fluid, disease-linked clones were reportedly recovered at significantly enriched levels. For ankylosing spondylitis blood, a TCR beta motif of 7 or 8 highly homologous variants appeared characteristic.

Quantitative molecular-barcoded 5'-RACE generated the TCR beta libraries. One entry per CDR3 protein, called by TCRdb with MiXCR from the 5' RACE reads. This sample has roughly 700,000 distinct CDR3 sequences, with around a fifth found just once. The CDR3 has 16 amino acids. From germline, CDR1 is LGHNA and CDR2 YNFKEQ. The trim removed 1 base at V and 5 bases at J, leaving 6 bases unmatched. This clonotype was counted a few times. Its antigen is as yet unknown. Sequencing was done on a sample of blood, either unsorted or a sorted T cell fraction (not recorded which). The genes are TRBV4-2 and TRBJ2-5; 11 bases match TRBD2. This receptor was obtained from a male donor with ankylosing spondylitis. As DNA, the CDR3 is TGTGCCAGCAGCCAAGTTACTAGCGGGAGTAAGGAGACCCAGTACTTC. It encodes CASSQVTSGSKETQYF.